These 20 T cell receptor beta chains came from one sample sequenced in a study of cytomegalovirus exposure and HLA in healthy donors. PCR amplification relied on 60 Vbeta primers (plus 13 Jbeta primers). Clones were read by immunoSEQ multiplex PCR, and TCRdb kept only the in-frame ones, dropping some. The sample contains 100,000 to 150,000 clones, about 74% of which appear only once. The sample taken for sequencing was PBMCs. The receptors were gathered from a woman aged 45 to 65 in good health and CMV-seropositive.

The chain has TRBV30 and TRBJ2-7, with 7 bases matching TRBD2. The germline V gene has CDR1 GTSNPN and CDR2 SVGIG (reference sequence). The CDR3 length is 13 residues. The J segment lost 3 bases and the V segment lost 2 bases, leaving 4 bases of the junction unmatched. DNA of the CDR3: TGTGCCTGGAGTTCGGGGGGAAACTACGAGCAGTACTTC. Protein product: CAWSSGGNYEQYF.

This chain connects TRBV6-5 to TRBJ2-7, with 7 bases lining up with TRBD1. The germline CDR1 and CDR2 sequences are MNHEY and SVGAGI. V lost 3 bases, J lost 0 bases, and 2 bases stayed unmatched. CDR3 length: 14 residues. The DNA for the CDR3 is TGTGCCAGCAGTTATGCAGGGGGCTCCTACGAGCAGTACTTC. Its translation: CASSYAGGSYEQYF.

The rearrangement uses TRBV11-2 and TRBJ2-7, with a weak D call TRBD1 (5 bases). Between the trimmed V and J ends, which lost 5 bases and 2 bases, there was a span of 22 bases. CDR3 length: 17 residues. The germline V gene has CDR1 SGHAT and CDR2 FQNNGV. The CDR3 spells CASSGRSLAGKTYEQYF. The CDR3 DNA follows: TGTGCCAGCAGCGGTCGGTCTTTGGCAGGGAAGACCTACGAGCAGTACTTC. Filled out from reference TRBV11-2 and TRBJ2-7, the complete variable domain reads EAGVAQSPRYKIIEKRQSVAFWCNPISGHATLYWYQQILGQGPKLLIQFQNNGVVDDSQLPKDRFSAERLKGVDSTLKIQPAKLEDSAVYLCASSGRSLAGKTYEQYFGPGTRLTVT.

The gene calls are TRBV7-2 and TRBJ1-5; perhaps TRBD1 as D (5 bases). Trimming pared 1 base from V and 7 bases from J, leaving 11 bases between. Germline loops: CDR1 SGHTA, CDR2 FQGNSA. The length of the CDR3 is 14 residues. CDR3 residues: CASSLGTTKQPQHF. Here the CDR3 DNA reads TGTGCCAGCAGCTTAGGGACAACGAAACAGCCCCAGCATTTT.

Comments on this clone: The CDR3 ends on some other residue instead of the conserved phenylalanine or tryptophan, so this is likely a read error. V and J are TRBV4-1 and TRBJ2-7; TRBD1 is a possible D gene (5 bases). V was shortened by 2 bases and J by 0 bases, with 8 bases between the two germline ends. The V gene's germline CDR1 is MGHRA and CDR2 YSYEKL. The CDR3 totals 14 residues. The CDR3 protein is CASSQSDTSYEQYL. As DNA, the CDR3 is TGCGCCAGCAGCCAATCGGACACCTCCTACGAGCAGTACCTC.

There are a few counts of this clone. J is TRBJ2-2 and V is TRBV10-1; D may be TRBD1 (6 bases). The length of the CDR3 is 16 residues. V was shortened by 7 bases and J by 1 base, with 16 bases between the two germline ends. Germline V gene data show CDR1 as WNHNN and CDR2 as SYGVQD (reference sequence). This chain's CDR3 is CASNPGDNLNTGELFF. DNA for the CDR3: TGCGCCAGCAATCCAGGGGATAACCTGAACACCGGGGAGCTGTTTTTT.

This chain joins TRBV7-2 and TRBJ1-5; D unclear. The CDR3 sequence is 13 residues long. CDR1 and CDR2 from the germline V gene are SGHTA and FQGNSA. V lost 8 bases and J 0 bases, leaving 8 bases between the germline ends. As DNA, the CDR3 is TGTGCCAGCGGCAAGTATAGCAATCAGCCCCAGCATTTT. Protein: CASGKYSNQPQHF.

CDR3 residues: CASTAFRSQSPLHF. CDR3 nucleotide sequence: TGTGCCAGCACCGCATTCAGGTCGCAGTCACCCCTCCACTTT. The rearrangement uses TRBV6-1 and TRBJ1-6; D gene unclear. V was shortened by 7 bases and J by 10 bases, with 17 bases between the two germline ends. CDR3 size: 14 residues. CDR1 is MNHNS and CDR2 is SASEGT in the germline V gene.

The rearrangement uses TRBV6-4 and TRBJ2-6; D unresolved. Germline CDR1 and CDR2: MRHNA and SNTAGT. The CDR3 consists of 14 residues. Trimming stripped 6 bases from V and 2 bases from J, with 8 bases between. CDR3 sequence reads: CASSERTGANVLTF. CDR3 sequence (DNA): TGTGCCAGCAGCGAGCGAACTGGGGCCAACGTCCTGACTTTC.

The CDR3 DNA reads TGTGCCAGCAGCTTATTTTCCTCCGACTATGGCTACACCTTC. This gives the protein CASSLFSSDYGYTF. V and J are TRBV7-2 and TRBJ1-2; D gene unclear. The CDR3 contains 14 residues. V lost 2 bases, J lost 3 bases, and 10 bases lay in between. Germline V lookup: CDR1 SGHTA, CDR2 FQGNSA.

The chain combines TRBV6-5 with TRBJ1-1; 10 bases match TRBD1. CDR1 MNHEY and CDR2 SVGAGI come from the germline V gene. The length of the CDR3 is 15 residues. Unmatched junction bases numbered 5, after V lost 2 bases and J lost 5 bases. CDR3 protein: CASSYRGTGDTEAFF. In DNA, the CDR3 is TGTGCCAGCAGTTACCGGGGGACAGGGGATACTGAAGCTTTCTTT.

The chain uses TRBV6-1 and TRBJ2-4, with 10 bases aligning to TRBD1. J lost 6 bases, V lost 3 bases, and 2 bases had no gene match. CDR3 size: 14 residues. Germline CDR1 MNHNS, CDR2 SASEGT. The CDR3 bases are TGTGCCAGCAGTGAGGGACAGGGGTCAAACATTCAGTACTTC. This sequence encodes CASSEGQGSNIQYF.

The chain carries TRBV6-1 and TRBJ1-1; D might be TRBD1 (6 bases). Germline values: CDR1 MNHNS, CDR2 SASEGT. This CDR3 region has 16 residues. With 2 bases removed from V and 1 base from J, the gap between germline ends came to 14 bases. The CDR3 loop is CASSENRVKGNTEAFF. The DNA for the CDR3 is TGTGCCAGCAGTGAAAACAGGGTAAAAGGGAACACTGAAGCTTTCTTT.

V usage is TRBV27 and J usage is TRBJ2-2; TRBD1 is a possible D gene (6 bases). From germline, CDR1 is MNHEY and CDR2 SMNVEV (reference sequence). This CDR3 has 15 residues. The V gene lost 5 bases and the J gene lost 2 bases, with 12 bases spanning the gap. CDR3 in DNA: TGTGCCAGCAGTCCAACAGGGTTTAACACCGGGGAGCTGTTTTTT. The encoded protein is CASSPTGFNTGELFF.

The chain couples TRBV2 to TRBJ2-1; perhaps TRBD1 as D (6 bases). V was cut by 3 bases and J by 7 bases, with 10 bases left in between. The CDR3 length is 13 residues. Looked up from germline, CDR1 is SNHLY and CDR2 is FYNNEI. CDR3 protein: CASSDQGRNEQFF. The CDR3 DNA sequence: TGTGCCAGCAGTGATCAGGGGCGGAATGAGCAGTTCTTC.

This clone occurred once. J is TRBJ2-3 and V is TRBV15; 11 bases agree with TRBD1. The CDR3 extends over 16 amino acids. Germline V gene sequence: CDR1 LNHNV, CDR2 YYDKDF (reference sequence). V shed 1 base and J 3 bases; nucleotides not matched to a gene: 3. CDR3: CATSRGDRGKTDTQYF. Written as DNA, the CDR3 is TGTGCCACCAGCAGAGGGGACAGGGGGAAAACAGATACGCAGTATTTT.

This chain connects TRBV2 to TRBJ2-2, with 11 bases fitting TRBD2. Germline trimming cut 5 bases from V and 3 bases from J; bases unmatched to any gene: 11. Germline values: CDR1 SNHLY, CDR2 FYNNEI. The CDR3 covers 18 residues. CDR3 in amino acids: CASSHKKGLAEDTGELFF. The CDR3, as DNA: TGTGCCAGCAGTCACAAAAAGGGACTAGCGGAAGACACCGGGGAGCTGTTTTTT.

V and J are TRBV15 and TRBJ1-6, with TRBD1 identical over 11 bases. Germline CDR1 is LNHNV and CDR2 is YYDKDF (reference sequence). The trim removed 3 bases at V and 7 bases at J, leaving 5 bases unmatched. The CDR3 sequence is 16 residues long. DNA of the CDR3: TGTGCCACCAGCAGGGGACAGGGGGACCTAAATTCACCCCTCCACTTT. Amino acids: CATSRGQGDLNSPLHF.

V gene TRBV7-6 combines with J gene TRBJ1-1; no reliable D call. The ends were cut back, 1 base at V and 1 base at J, with 10 bases in the middle. Germline V gene data show CDR1 as SGHVS and CDR2 as FNYEAQ. The CDR3 is 15 residues long. The CDR3 loop is CASSLGQSGNTEAFF. In nucleotides, the CDR3 is TGTGCCAGCAGCTTAGGTCAAAGCGGGAACACTGAAGCTTTCTTT.

This clone was counted only a few times. V and J are TRBV25-1 and TRBJ1-4; possible D gene TRBD1, 6 bases. The CDR3 is made up of 15 amino acids. The V end was cut by 1 base, the J end by 5 bases, with 11 bases between. Germline V gene sequence: CDR1 MGHDK, CDR2 SYGVNS. The CDR3 DNA follows: TGTGCCAGCAGTGAATTGGGGGGGCGAAATGAAAAACTGTTTTTT. It translates to CASSELGGRNEKLFF.